This T cell receptor (beta chain) was captured in a study of blood T cells in healthy people across ages. The CDR3 totals 12 residues. The V end lost 7 bases, the J end lost 2 bases, and 9 bases lay between the germline ends. Germline-derived CDR1 and CDR2 are MNHEY and SVGAGI. Note on this clonotype: Its matching antigen is unknown.

PCR was performed a second time for 7 to 11 cycles using a sample-barcoded 5' primer and a J-beta primer mix. TCRdb re-called the 5' RACE reads with MiXCR, one entry per CDR3 protein. The repertoire has 540,000 or so distinct CDR3 sequences, about 45% of them found once; the top ten carry roughly 25%. Findings and caveats of the study: Among long-lived donors, naive CD4+ cells were more numerous and diversity higher than in aged donors. Naive and antigen-experienced cells were not separated, limiting conclusive comparison. CMV status of donors was not determined, possibly confounding expanded clonotype changes.

The specimen sequenced was blood. This receptor was identified in a man at least 80 years old in good health. This chain connects TRBV6-5 to TRBJ2-7; D call uncertain. The CDR3 is CASTGFTYEQYF. The CDR3 DNA reads TGTGCCAGCACAGGATTCACCTACGAGCAGTACTTC.